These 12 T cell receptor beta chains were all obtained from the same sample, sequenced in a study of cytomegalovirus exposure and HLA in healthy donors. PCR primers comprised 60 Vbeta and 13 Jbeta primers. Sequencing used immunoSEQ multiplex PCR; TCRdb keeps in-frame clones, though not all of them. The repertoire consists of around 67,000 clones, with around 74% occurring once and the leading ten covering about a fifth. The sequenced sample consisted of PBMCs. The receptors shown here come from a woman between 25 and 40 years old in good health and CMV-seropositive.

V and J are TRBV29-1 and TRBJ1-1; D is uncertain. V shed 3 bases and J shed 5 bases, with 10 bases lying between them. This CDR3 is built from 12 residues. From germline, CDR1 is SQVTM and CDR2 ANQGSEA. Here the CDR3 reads CSVDPGRTEAFF. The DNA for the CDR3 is TGCAGCGTTGATCCGGGGAGGACTGAAGCTTTCTTT.

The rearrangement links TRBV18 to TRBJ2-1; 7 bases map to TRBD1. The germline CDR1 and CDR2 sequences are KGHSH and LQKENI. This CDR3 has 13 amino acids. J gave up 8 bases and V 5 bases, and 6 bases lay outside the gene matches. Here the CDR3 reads CASSAQGYDEQFF. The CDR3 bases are TGTGCCAGCTCAGCACAGGGGTACGATGAGCAGTTCTTC.

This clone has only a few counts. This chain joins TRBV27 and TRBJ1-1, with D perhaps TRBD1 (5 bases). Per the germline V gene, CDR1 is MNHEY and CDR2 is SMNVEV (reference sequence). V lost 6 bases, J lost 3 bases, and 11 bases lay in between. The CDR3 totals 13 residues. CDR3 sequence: CASRTAGHTEAFF. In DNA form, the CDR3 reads TGTGCCAGCAGGACAGCGGGCCACACTGAAGCTTTCTTT.

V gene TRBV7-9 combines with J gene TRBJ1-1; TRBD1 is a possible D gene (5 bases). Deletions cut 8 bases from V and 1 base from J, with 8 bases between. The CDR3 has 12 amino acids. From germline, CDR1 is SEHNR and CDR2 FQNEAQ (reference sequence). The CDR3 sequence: CASDGGNTEAFF. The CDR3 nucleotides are TGTGCCAGCGACGGGGGGAACACTGAAGCTTTCTTT.

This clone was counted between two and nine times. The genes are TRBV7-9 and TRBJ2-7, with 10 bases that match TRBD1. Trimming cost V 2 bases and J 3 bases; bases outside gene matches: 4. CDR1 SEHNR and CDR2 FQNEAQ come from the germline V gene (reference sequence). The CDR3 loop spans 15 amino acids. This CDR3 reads CASSLRGTGVYEQYF. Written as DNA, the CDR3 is TGTGCCAGCAGCTTAAGGGGGACAGGGGTCTACGAGCAGTACTTC.

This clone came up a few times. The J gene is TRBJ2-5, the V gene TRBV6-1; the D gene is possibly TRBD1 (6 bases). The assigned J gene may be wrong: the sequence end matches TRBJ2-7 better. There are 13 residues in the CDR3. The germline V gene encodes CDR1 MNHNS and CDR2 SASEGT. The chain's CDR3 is CASTRTVSYEQYF. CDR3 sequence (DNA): TGTGCCAGCACAAGGACAGTATCCTACGAGCAGTACTTC.

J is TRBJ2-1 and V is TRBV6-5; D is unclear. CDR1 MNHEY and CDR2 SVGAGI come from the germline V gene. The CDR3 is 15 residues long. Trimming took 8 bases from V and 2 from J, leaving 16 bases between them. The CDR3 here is CASARQVGAYNEQFF. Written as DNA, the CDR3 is TGTGCCAGCGCCAGGCAGGTCGGCGCCTACAATGAGCAGTTCTTC.

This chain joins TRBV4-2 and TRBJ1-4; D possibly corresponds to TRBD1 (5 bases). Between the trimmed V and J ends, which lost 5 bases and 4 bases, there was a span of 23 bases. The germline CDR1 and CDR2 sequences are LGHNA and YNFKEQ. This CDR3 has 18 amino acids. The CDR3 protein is CASSSDRGGASFNEKLFF. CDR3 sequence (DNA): TGTGCCAGCAGCTCAGACCGGGGGGGAGCCTCCTTTAATGAAAAACTGTTTTTT.

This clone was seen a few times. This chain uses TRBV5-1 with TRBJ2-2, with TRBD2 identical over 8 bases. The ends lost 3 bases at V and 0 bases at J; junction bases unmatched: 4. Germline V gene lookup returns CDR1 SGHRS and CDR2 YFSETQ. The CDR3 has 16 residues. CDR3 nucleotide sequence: TGCGCCAGCAGCTACTTAGCGGGAACGAACACCGGGGAGCTGTTTTTT. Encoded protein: CASSYLAGTNTGELFF.

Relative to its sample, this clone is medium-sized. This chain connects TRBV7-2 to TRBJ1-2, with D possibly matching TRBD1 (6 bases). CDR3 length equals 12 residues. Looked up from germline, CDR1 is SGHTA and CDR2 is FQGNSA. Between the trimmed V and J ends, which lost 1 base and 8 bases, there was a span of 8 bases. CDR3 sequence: CASSLGGGGYTF. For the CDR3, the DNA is TGTGCCAGCAGCTTAGGAGGGGGAGGCTACACCTTC.

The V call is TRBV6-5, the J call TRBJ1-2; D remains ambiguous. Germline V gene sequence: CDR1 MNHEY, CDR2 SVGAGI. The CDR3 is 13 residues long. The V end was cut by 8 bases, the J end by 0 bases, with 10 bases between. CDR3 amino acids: CASVNTANYGYTF. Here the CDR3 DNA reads TGTGCCAGCGTCAACACAGCTAACTATGGCTACACCTTC.

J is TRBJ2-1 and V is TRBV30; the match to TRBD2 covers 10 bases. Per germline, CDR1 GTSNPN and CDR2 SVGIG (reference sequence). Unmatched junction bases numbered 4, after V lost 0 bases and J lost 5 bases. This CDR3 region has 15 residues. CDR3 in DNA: TGTGCCTGGAGTGTAGCGGGAGGGCCCAACAATGAGCAGTTCTTC. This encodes CAWSVAGGPNNEQFF.